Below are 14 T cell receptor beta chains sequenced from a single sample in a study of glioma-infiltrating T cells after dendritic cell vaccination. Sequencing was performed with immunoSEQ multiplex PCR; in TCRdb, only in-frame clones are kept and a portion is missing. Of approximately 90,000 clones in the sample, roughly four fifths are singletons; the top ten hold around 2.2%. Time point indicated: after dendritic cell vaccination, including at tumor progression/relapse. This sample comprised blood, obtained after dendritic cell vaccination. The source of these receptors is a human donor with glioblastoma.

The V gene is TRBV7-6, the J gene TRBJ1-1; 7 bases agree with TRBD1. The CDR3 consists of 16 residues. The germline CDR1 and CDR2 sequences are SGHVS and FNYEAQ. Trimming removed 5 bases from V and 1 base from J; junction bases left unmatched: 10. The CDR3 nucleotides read TGTGCCAGCAGCCAATACCCGGGACAGTCGAACACTGAAGCTTTCTTT. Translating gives CASSQYPGQSNTEAFF.

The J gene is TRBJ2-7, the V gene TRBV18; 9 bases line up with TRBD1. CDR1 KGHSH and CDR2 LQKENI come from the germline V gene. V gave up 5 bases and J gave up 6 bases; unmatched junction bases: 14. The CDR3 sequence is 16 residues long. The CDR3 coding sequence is TGTGCCAGCTCAAATCAGGGACCGGGACAGGGCGGCGAGCAGTACTTC. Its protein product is CASSNQGPGQGGEQYF.

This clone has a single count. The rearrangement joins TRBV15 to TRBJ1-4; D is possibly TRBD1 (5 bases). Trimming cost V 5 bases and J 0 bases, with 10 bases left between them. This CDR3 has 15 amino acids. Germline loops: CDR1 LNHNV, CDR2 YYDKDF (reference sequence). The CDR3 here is CATSRGEATNEKLFF. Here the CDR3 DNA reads TGTGCCACCAGCCGGGGGGAGGCAACTAATGAAAAACTGTTTTTT.

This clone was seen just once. CDR3 DNA sequence: TGCGCCAGCAGCTTGGTCCCCCCCAGCTCCTACAATGAGCAGTTCTTC. Its translation is CASSLVPPSSYNEQFF. The J gene is TRBJ2-1, the V gene TRBV5-1; D not certain. Germline V gives CDR1 SGHRS, CDR2 YFSETQ. The CDR3 covers 16 residues. Trimming took 0 bases from V and 0 from J, leaving 10 bases between them.

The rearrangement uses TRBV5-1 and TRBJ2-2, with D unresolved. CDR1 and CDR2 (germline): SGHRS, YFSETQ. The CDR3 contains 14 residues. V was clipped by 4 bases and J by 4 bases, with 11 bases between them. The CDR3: CASSRLPSTGELFF. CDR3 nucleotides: TGCGCCAGCAGCCGATTACCCAGCACCGGGGAGCTGTTTTTT.

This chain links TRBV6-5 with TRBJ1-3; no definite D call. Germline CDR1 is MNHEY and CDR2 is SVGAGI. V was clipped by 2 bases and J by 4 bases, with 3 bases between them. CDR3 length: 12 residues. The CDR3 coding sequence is TGTGCCAGCAGTTACGAGGGAAACACCATATATTTT. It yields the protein CASSYEGNTIYF.

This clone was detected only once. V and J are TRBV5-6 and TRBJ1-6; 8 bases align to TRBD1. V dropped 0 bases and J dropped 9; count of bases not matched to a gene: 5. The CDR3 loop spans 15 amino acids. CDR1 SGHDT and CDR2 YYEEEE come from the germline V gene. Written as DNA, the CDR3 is TGTGCCAGCAGCTTGGTACGACAGGGGAGTTCACCCCTCCACTTT. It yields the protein CASSLVRQGSSPLHF.

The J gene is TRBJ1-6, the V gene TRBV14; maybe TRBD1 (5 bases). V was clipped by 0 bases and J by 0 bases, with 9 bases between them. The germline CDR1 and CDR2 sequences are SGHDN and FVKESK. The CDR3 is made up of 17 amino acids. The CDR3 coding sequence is TGTGCCAGCAGCCAAGATAGGGGCAGCTCCTATAATTCACCCCTCCACTTT. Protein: CASSQDRGSSYNSPLHF.

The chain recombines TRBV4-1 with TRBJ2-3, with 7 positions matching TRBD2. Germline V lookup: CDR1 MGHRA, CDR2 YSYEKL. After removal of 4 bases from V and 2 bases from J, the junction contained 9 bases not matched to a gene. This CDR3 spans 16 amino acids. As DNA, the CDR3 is TGCGCCAGCAGCCCAGAGGCCGGGAGGCCCACAGATACGCAGTATTTT. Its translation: CASSPEAGRPTDTQYF.

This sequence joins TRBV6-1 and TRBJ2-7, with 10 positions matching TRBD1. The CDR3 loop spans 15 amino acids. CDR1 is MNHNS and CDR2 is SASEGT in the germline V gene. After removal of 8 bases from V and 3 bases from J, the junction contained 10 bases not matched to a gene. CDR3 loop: CASQARTGGNYEQYV. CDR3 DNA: TGTGCCAGCCAGGCCAGGACAGGGGGAAACTACGAGCAGTACGTC.

The CDR3 nucleotides are TGTGCCAGCAGTGAAGCGCAGGGGACAGGGTTTACCTATGGCTACACCTTC. Residues: CASSEAQGTGFTYGYTF. The genes are TRBV6-1 and TRBJ1-2, with 9 bases that match TRBD1. The CDR3 extends over 17 amino acids. CDR1 and CDR2 from the germline V gene are MNHNS and SASEGT. V trimming: 0 bases; J trimming: 4 bases; junction bases outside the gene matches: 9.

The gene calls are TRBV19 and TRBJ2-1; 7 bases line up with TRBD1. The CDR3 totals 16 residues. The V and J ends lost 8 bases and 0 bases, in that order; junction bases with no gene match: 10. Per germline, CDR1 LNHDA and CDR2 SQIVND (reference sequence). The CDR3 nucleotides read TGTGCCAGTGGCCAATTACAGGGGAGCTCCTACAATGAGCAGTTCTTC. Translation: CASGQLQGSSYNEQFF.

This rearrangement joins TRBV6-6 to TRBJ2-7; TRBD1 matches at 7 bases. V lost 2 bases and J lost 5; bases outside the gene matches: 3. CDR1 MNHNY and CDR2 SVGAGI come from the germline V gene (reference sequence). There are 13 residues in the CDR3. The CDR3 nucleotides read TGTGCCAGCAGTTACCCCACAGGGGACGAGCAGTACTTC. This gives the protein CASSYPTGDEQYF.

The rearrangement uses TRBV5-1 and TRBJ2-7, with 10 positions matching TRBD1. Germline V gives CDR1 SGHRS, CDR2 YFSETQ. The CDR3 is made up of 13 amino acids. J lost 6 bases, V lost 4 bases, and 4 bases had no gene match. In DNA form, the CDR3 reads TGCGCCAGCAGCCAAGGGACAGGGGTCGAGCAGTACGTC. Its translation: CASSQGTGVEQYV.